Many counts were recorded for the clone carrying this T cell receptor (beta chain). The antigen is not known. This sample is part of a study of early T cells in non-severe SARS-CoV-2 infection. The germline V and J ends were trimmed by 3 bases and 2 bases, with 10 bases remaining between them. Germline CDR1 reads KGHSH; CDR2 reads LQKENI. The length of the CDR3 is 14 residues. Findings and limits, study-wide: Private and CD4 specificities were missed by VDJdb matching, which favored anti-spike CD8 responses.

One entry per CDR3 protein, called by TCRdb with MiXCR from the 5' RACE reads. This table holds some 26,000 distinct CDR3 sequences, nearly 4.5% found once. Material: whole blood. This sequence was found in an adult who was a healthcare worker with PCR-confirmed SARS-CoV-2 infection or an uninfected control (not recorded which). V is TRBV18 and J is TRBJ1-1; TRBD1 is a possible D gene (6 bases). CDR3 DNA sequence: TGTGCCAGCTCACCCAACAGGGATAACACTGAAGCTTTCTTT. This translates into CASSPNRDNTEAFF.